The 16 T cell receptor beta chains below come from one sample, sequenced in a study of T-cell reconstitution after alpha-beta-depleted transplantation in children. Using unique molecular identifiers, the investigators prepared the TCRbeta library. From the PCR reads, TCRdb called clonotypes with MiXCR, one entry per CDR3 protein. The sample contains some 180,000 distinct CDR3 sequences, roughly 7% of which appear only once. The material was PBMCs, obtained before TCRalphabeta/CD19-depleted stem cell transplant. The receptors were gathered from a boy younger than 10 with acute lymphoblastic leukemia, due to receive a stem cell transplant.

This clonotype has ten or more counts. The chain links TRBV12-3 or TRBV12-4 to TRBJ2-5, with D unresolved. V lost 6 bases and J lost 10, with 15 bases in between. CDR3 length: 12 amino acids. In nucleotides, the CDR3 is TGTGCCAGCAGCGCCCCCCGTGCGTACCAGTACTTC. This sequence encodes CASSAPRAYQYF.

Here the CDR3 reads CASSLAGRGVSPLHF. The CDR3 DNA reads TGTGCCAGCAGCTTAGCGGGCAGGGGAGTTTCACCCCTCCACTTT. The V call is TRBV7-2, the J call TRBJ1-6; TRBD1 is a possible D gene (6 bases). The V end was cut by 0 bases, the J end by 9 bases, with 12 bases between. Per germline, CDR1 SGHTA and CDR2 FQGNSA. CDR3 length equals 15 residues.

This clonotype was seen more than once but under ten times. The chain combines TRBV6-1 with TRBJ1-2; tentatively, D is TRBD1 (5 bases). The CDR3 is 15 amino acids. CDR1 is MNHNS, CDR2 SASEGT, per germline. V was clipped by 8 bases and J by 6 bases, with 22 bases between them. The DNA for the CDR3 is TGTGCCAGCGACGTGGGGGTCAGAAAATTCCATGGCTACACCTTC. It yields the protein CASDVGVRKFHGYTF.

This clonotype was seen at least ten times. In DNA form, the CDR3 reads TGTGCCAGCGCCGGGGGACAGGGTACCCACGAGCAGTACTTC. It yields the protein CASAGGQGTHEQYF. This chain links TRBV7-9 with TRBJ2-7; TRBD1 matches at 9 bases. The CDR3 consists of 14 residues. V lost 8 bases, J lost 5 bases, and 10 bases stayed unmatched. Germline V gene lookup returns CDR1 SEHNR and CDR2 FQNEAQ (reference sequence).

This clonotype came up many times. V and J are TRBV7-9 and TRBJ2-3; D ambiguous. The CDR3 spans 16 residues. The ends were cut back, 5 bases at V and 0 bases at J, with 15 bases in the middle. Germline values: CDR1 SEHNR, CDR2 FQNEAQ (reference sequence). The DNA of the CDR3 is TGTGCCAGCAGCCGAACGACACGCTCCAGCACAGATACGCAGTATTTT. This codes for CASSRTTRSSTDTQYF.

A note on this clonotype: This is likely a read error, given that the CDR3 carries no conserved phenylalanine or tryptophan at its end. This chain joins TRBV12-3 or TRBV12-4 and TRBJ1-2; D not certain. The CDR3 is made up of 13 amino acids. The germline V and J ends were trimmed by 7 bases and 8 bases, with 17 bases remaining between them. CDR3 sequence (DNA): TGTGCCAGCACCTTAGGACCGACGGGCGGCTACACCTAC. This translates into CASTLGPTGGYTY.

This clonotype was observed at least ten times. The V and J genes are TRBV12-3 or TRBV12-4 and TRBJ2-1; 8 bases map to TRBD2. CDR3 length equals 16 residues. Losses at the gene ends were 7 bases for V and 0 bases for J; bases not matched to a gene: 8. The CDR3 DNA reads TGTGCCAGCATCGAGCGGGGGCGCAGCTCCTACAATGAGCAGTTCTTC. Residues: CASIERGRSSYNEQFF.

This clonotype was counted many times. This chain uses TRBV7-2 with TRBJ2-1; D gene unclear. The V end was cut by 5 bases, the J end by 4 bases, with 18 bases between. CDR3 size: 16 residues. Germline lookup yields CDR1 SGHTA and CDR2 FQGNSA. The chain's CDR3 is CASSRIRPSIYNEQFF. CDR3 in DNA: TGTGCCAGCAGCAGAATCAGGCCGTCGATATACAATGAGCAGTTCTTC.

There are many counts of this clonotype. The rearrangement uses TRBV12-3 or TRBV12-4 and TRBJ2-2; no firm D call. Between the trimmed V and J ends, which lost 3 bases and 2 bases, there was a span of 7 bases. This CDR3 region has 14 residues. CDR3 coding DNA: TGTGCCAGCAGTTTTCTGGGCAACACCGGGGAGCTGTTTTTT. Its translation is CASSFLGNTGELFF.

This clonotype turned up a few times. The gene calls are TRBV28 and TRBJ2-7; TRBD2 matches at 11 bases. Losses at the gene ends were 7 bases for V and 0 bases for J; bases not matched to a gene: 11. The CDR3 contains 17 residues. In germline, CDR1 is MDHEN, CDR2 SYDVKM. The CDR3 coding sequence is TGTGCCAGCAATTTTGAGGTAGCGGGAGGGCACTCCTACGAGCAGTACTTC. This sequence encodes CASNFEVAGGHSYEQYF. The variable domain in full, completed from reference TRBV28 and TRBJ2-7, reads DVKVTQSSRYLVKRTGEKVFLECVQDMDHENMFWYRQDPGLGLRLIYFSYDVKMKEKGDIPEGYSVSREKKERFSLILESASTNQTSMYLCASNFEVAGGHSYEQYFGPGTRLTVT.

The table lists this clonotype with many counts. The chain employs TRBV10-3 and TRBJ2-5; D could derive from TRBD1 or TRBD2 (6 bases each). CDR1 and CDR2 (germline): ENHRY, SYGVKD. V lost 7 bases to trimming and J lost 4 bases, with 13 bases between them. The CDR3 totals 13 residues. The CDR3 DNA reads as TGTGCCATCAAGGGGGGCCTGGGAGAGACCCAGTACTTC. Its translation is CAIKGGLGETQYF.

This clonotype was seen at least ten times. V is TRBV5-1 and J is TRBJ2-1; D unclear. The length of the CDR3 is 12 residues. V was pared by 2 bases and J by 6 bases, with 6 bases between. Per the germline V gene, CDR1 is SGHRS and CDR2 is YFSETQ. CDR3: CASSLKGNEQFF. In nucleotides, the CDR3 is TGCGCCAGCAGCTTAAAGGGCAATGAGCAGTTCTTC.

This clonotype was counted many times. The CDR3 reads CASTYGLYNSPLHF. The CDR3, as DNA: TGTGCCAGCACCTACGGCCTGTATAATTCACCCCTCCACTTT. This rearrangement joins TRBV27 to TRBJ1-6; D uncertain. Germline V lookup: CDR1 MNHEY, CDR2 SMNVEV (reference sequence). V was cut by 7 bases and J by 4 bases, with 11 bases left in between. The CDR3 consists of 14 residues.

This clonotype was counted a few times. This chain links TRBV19 with TRBJ1-1; 7 nucleotides agree with TRBD1. Germline V gene lookup returns CDR1 LNHDA and CDR2 SQIVND (reference sequence). J was trimmed by 5 bases and V by 6 bases; bases with no gene match: 12. The CDR3 sequence is 15 residues long. DNA for the CDR3: TGTGCCAGTAGATTACAAGGGGGCCTTTCTACTGAAGCTTTCTTT. Amino acids: CASRLQGGLSTEAFF.

V usage is TRBV11-3 and J usage is TRBJ2-7; 9 bases align to TRBD1. Germline CDR1 is SGHNT and CDR2 is YENEEA. The junction had 5 bases not matched to a gene; V was cut back by 4 bases and J by 1 base. This CDR3 contains 15 residues. The CDR3, as DNA: TGTGCCAGCAGCTGGGGGGACAGGGTTTCCTACGAGCAGTACTTC. This encodes CASSWGDRVSYEQYF.

The sample holds many counts of this clonotype. The chain joins TRBV2 to TRBJ2-7; D might be TRBD2 (6 bases). The germline V gene encodes CDR1 SNHLY and CDR2 FYNNEI. Trimming left V 6 bases short and J 4 bases short, with 19 bases between. The CDR3 runs 15 residues. The chain's CDR3 is CASSYREKKQYEQYF. CDR3 bases: TGTGCCAGCAGCTACCGGGAGAAGAAGCAGTACGAGCAGTACTTC.